Sequencing of this T cell receptor (beta chain) was carried out in a study of T cell responses to AZD1222 COVID-19 vaccine. Overall study: Second-dose intervals of approximately 4 or approximately 12 weeks were pooled.

A word on this clone: Its antigen is as yet unknown.

The study, taken as a whole, reports: Repertoires were obtained only post-peak T cell response. Clonal diversity may have been underestimated, and the donors were mostly white British, with more females than males. Across the whole spike, CD4 TCRs peaked at regions 160-218 and 743-854.

The ends were cut back, 2 bases at V and 4 bases at J, with 22 bases in the middle. The CDR3 loop spans 18 amino acids. CDR1 is SGHRS, CDR2 YFSETQ, per germline. Assay used: immunoSEQ multiplex PCR; TCRdb lists only in-frame clones, some missing. The sample carries 55,000 to 70,000 clones, about nine tenths recorded once. The source is an adult in good health. Here the sequenced sample was peripheral blood, taken on day 0 of AZD1222 vaccination. The V and J genes are TRBV5-1 and TRBJ2-1; a possible D gene is TRBD2 (7 bases). In DNA form, the CDR3 reads TGCGCCAGCAGCTTACTTGGGGGAGGGGGAGGAAGATACAATGAGCAGTTCTTC. Its translation: CASSLLGGGGGRYNEQFF.